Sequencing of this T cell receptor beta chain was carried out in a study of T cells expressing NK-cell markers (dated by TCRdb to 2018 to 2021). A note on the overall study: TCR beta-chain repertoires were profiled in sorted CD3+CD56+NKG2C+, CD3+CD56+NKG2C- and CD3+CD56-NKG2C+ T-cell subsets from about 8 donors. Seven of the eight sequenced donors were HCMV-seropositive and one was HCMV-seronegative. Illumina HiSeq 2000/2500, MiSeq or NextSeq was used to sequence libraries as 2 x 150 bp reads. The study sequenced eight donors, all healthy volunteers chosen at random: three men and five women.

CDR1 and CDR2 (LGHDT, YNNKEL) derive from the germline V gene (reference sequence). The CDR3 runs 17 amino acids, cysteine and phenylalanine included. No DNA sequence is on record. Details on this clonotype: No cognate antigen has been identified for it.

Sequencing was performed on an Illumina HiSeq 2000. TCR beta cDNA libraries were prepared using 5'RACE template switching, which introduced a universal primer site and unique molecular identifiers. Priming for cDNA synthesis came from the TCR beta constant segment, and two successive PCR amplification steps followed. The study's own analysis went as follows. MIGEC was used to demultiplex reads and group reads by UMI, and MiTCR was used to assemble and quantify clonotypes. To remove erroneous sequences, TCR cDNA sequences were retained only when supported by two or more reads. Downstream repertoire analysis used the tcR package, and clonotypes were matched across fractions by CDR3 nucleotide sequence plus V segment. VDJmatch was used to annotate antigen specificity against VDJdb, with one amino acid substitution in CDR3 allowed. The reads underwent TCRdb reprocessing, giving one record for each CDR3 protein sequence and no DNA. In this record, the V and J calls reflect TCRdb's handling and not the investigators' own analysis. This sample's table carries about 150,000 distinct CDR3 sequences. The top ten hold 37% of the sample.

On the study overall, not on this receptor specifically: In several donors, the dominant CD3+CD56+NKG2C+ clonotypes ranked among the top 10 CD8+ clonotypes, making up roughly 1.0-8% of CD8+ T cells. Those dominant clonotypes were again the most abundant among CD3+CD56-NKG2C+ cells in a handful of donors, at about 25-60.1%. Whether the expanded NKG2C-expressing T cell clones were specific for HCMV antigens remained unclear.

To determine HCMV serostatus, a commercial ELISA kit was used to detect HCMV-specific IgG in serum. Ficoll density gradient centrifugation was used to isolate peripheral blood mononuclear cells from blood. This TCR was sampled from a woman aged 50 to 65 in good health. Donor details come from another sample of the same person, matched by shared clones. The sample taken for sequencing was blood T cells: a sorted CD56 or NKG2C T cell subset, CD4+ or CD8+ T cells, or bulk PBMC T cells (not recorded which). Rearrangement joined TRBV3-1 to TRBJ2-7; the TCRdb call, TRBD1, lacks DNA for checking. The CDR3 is CASSQGSRDTYWYEQYF.